The T cell receptor (beta chain) under discussion was sequenced for a study of Ad26.COV2.S vaccination and SARS-CoV-2 variants. The wider study: Donor allocation was to the COV1001 Ad26.COV2.S trial arm. Findings of the study overall: Comparability of non-spike TCR breadth was observed across vaccine and placebo recipients. The TCR breadth and depth analyses may have understated or missed part of the total T cell responses.

Libraries were prepared by immunoSEQ multiplex PCR; TCRdb keeps only in-frame clonotypes and omits some of them. In the table there are 300,000 to 500,000 clones, more than 85% of which are singletons. Treatment reported: around 19 received Ad26.COV2.S at low or high dose, single or two shots; roughly five received placebo; per-sample allocation not given. Samples came from day 63 after the first vaccine or placebo injection. Vaccination used an Ad26 vector expressing Wuhan-strain SARS-CoV-2 spike. Per germline, CDR1 MNHEY and CDR2 SVGEGT. The CDR3 consists of 14 residues. V dropped 6 bases and J dropped 4; count of bases not matched to a gene: 6. Regarding this clone: Its antigen is unknown.

This specimen consisted of peripheral blood, obtained in a trial of Ad26.COV2.S vaccine versus placebo. The chain joins TRBV6-2 or TRBV6-3 to TRBJ1-1; TRBD1 aligns across 9 bases. The receptor comes from a person aged 18-65 years who received the Ad26.COV2.S COVID-19 vaccine or a placebo. As DNA, the CDR3 is TGTGCCAGCAGCCCGACAGGGGGGATCACTGAAGCTTTCTTT. It codes for CASSPTGGITEAFF.